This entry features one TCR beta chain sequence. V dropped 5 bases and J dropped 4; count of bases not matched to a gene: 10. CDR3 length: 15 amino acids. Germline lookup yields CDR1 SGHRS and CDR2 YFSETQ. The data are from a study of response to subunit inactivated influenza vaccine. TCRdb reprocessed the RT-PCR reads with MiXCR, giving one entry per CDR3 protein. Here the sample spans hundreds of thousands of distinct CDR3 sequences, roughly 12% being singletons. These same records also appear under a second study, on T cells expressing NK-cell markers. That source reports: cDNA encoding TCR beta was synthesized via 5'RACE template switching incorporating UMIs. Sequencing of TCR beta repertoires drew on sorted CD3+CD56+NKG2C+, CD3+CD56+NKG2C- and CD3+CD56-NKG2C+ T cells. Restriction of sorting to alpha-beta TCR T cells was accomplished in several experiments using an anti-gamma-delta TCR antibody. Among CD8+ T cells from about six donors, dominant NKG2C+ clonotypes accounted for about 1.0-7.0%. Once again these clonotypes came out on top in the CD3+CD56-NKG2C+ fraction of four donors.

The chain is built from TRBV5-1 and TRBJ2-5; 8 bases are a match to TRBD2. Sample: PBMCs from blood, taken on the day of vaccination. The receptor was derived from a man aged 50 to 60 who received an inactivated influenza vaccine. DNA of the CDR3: TGCGCCAGCAGTCGGATCCGGGGGGGCCGAGAGACCCAGTACTTC. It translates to CASSRIRGGRETQYF. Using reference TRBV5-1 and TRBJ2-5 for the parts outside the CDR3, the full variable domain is KAGVTQTPRYLIKTRGQQVTLSCSPISGHRSVSWYQQTPGQGLQFLFEYFSETQRNKGNFPGRFSGRQFSNSRSEMNVSTLELGDSALYLCASSRIRGGRETQYFGPGTRLLVL.